The 7 T cell receptor beta chains reported below all come from one sample, sequenced in a study of T cells in Graves' hyperthyroidism and ophthalmopathy. There were TCR beta CDR3 regions amplified from RNA transcripts. The TCR CDR3 was amplified in a first-round RT-PCR using the HTBI primer set. TCRdb itself ran the multiplex PCR reads through MiXCR, one entry per CDR3 protein. The repertoire has around 350,000 distinct CDR3 sequences, about 19% of them found once; the top ten carry 3% to 4%. Material for sequencing was blood. The source is a woman younger than 35 with Graves' hyperthyroidism.

Many counts were recorded for this clonotype. The genes are TRBV5-5 and TRBJ2-4; 9 nucleotides align to TRBD1. J was trimmed by 9 bases and V by 4 bases; bases with no gene match: 14. This CDR3 is 16 amino acids long. Looked up from germline, CDR1 is SGHKS and CDR2 is YYEKEE (reference sequence). CDR3 nucleotides: TGTGCCAGCAGCCGAGTCGGGGGGACAGGGTACCCCATTCAGTACTTC. It yields the protein CASSRVGGTGYPIQYF.

This clonotype was recorded at least ten times. The V and J genes are TRBV7-8 and TRBJ1-2; 9 positions agree with TRBD1. From germline, CDR1 is SGHVS and CDR2 FQNEAQ. V shed 1 base and J 4 bases; nucleotides not matched to a gene: 4. The length of the CDR3 is 15 residues. The CDR3 sequence: CASSLVPDRGYGYTF. DNA for the CDR3: TGTGCCAGCAGCTTAGTACCGGACAGGGGCTATGGCTACACCTTC. The full variable domain, rest sourced from reference TRBV7-8 and TRBJ1-2, is GAGVSQSPRYKVAKRGQDVALRCDPISGHVSLFWYQQALGQGPEFLTYFQNEAQLDKSGLPSDRFFAERPEGSVSTLKIQRTQQEDSAVYLCASSLVPDRGYGYTFGSGTRLTVV.

This clonotype was seen at least ten times. The V and J genes are TRBV5-1 and TRBJ2-2; tentative D call: TRBD1 (6 bases). CDR1 is SGHRS and CDR2 is YFSETQ in the germline V gene. There are 11 residues in the CDR3. Trimming shortened V by 6 bases and J by 6 bases, and 6 bases separated the two germline ends. CDR3 sequence reads: CASTGAGELFF. CDR3 nucleotides: TGCGCCAGCACAGGGGCCGGGGAGCTGTTTTTT.

This clonotype was seen just once. A single base separates this from a much larger clone, so it may be a read error. J is TRBJ2-4 and V is TRBV3-1; D ambiguous. V gave up 8 bases and J gave up 15 bases, with 17 bases separating them. CDR3 length equals 11 residues. CDR1 LGHDT and CDR2 YNNKEL come from the germline V gene (reference sequence). CDR3 sequence reads: CASGPDGPWYF. CDR3 coding DNA: TGTGCCAGCGGACCGGACGGACCTTGGTACTTC.

This clonotype has just a few counts. The chain uses TRBV5-1 and TRBJ2-7; TRBD2 aligns across 9 bases. Germline values: CDR1 SGHRS, CDR2 YFSETQ. The CDR3 has 16 amino acids. V lost 2 bases, J lost 3 bases, and 9 bases stayed unmatched. The CDR3 is CASSFAAGGLFYEQYF. CDR3 nucleotides: TGCGCCAGCAGCTTCGCAGCGGGGGGTTTATTCTACGAGCAGTACTTC. Filled out from reference TRBV5-1 and TRBJ2-7, the complete variable domain reads KAGVTQTPRYLIKTRGQQVTLSCSPISGHRSVSWYQQTPGQGLQFLFEYFSETQRNKGNFPGRFSGRQFSNSRSEMNVSTLELGDSALYLCASSFAAGGLFYEQYFGPGTRLTVT.

The chain is built from TRBV28 and TRBJ1-1, with D possibly TRBD1 on 5 matching bases. The CDR3 runs to 16 residues. Germline assignment: CDR1 MDHEN and CDR2 SYDVKM. Trimming took 6 bases from V and 0 from J, leaving 17 bases between them. The CDR3 region is CASRPGGAHMNTEAFF. The CDR3 region has the DNA TGTGCCAGCAGACCCGGGGGAGCGCACATGAACACTGAAGCTTTCTTT.

In this sample, this clonotype turned up many times. The chain recombines TRBV7-9 with TRBJ2-5; 9 bases agree with TRBD2. The CDR3 totals 16 residues. Germline lookup yields CDR1 SEHNR and CDR2 FQNEAQ (reference sequence). V lost 2 bases, J lost 3 bases, and 7 bases stayed unmatched. CDR3 in amino acids: CASSLSGGWTKETQYF. The DNA of the CDR3 is TGTGCCAGCAGCTTAAGCGGGGGGTGGACAAAAGAGACCCAGTACTTC.